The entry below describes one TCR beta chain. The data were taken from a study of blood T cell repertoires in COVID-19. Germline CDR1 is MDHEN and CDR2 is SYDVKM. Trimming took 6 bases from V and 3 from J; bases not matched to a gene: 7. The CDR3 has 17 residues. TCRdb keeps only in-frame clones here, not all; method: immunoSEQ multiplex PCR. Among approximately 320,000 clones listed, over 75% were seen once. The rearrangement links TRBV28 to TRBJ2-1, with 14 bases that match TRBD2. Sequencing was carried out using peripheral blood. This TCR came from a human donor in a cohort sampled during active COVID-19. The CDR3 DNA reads TGTGCCAGCAGAGTATCGGGACTAGCGGGGGACTACAATGAGCAGTTCTTC. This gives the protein CASRVSGLAGDYNEQFF. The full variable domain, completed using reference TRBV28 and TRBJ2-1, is DVKVTQSSRYLVKRTGEKVFLECVQDMDHENMFWYRQDPGLGLRLIYFSYDVKMKEKGDIPEGYSVSREKKERFSLILESASTNQTSMYLCASRVSGLAGDYNEQFFGPGTRLTVL.